Presented here are 4 T cell receptor beta chains from one specimen sequenced in a study of T cells in Graves' hyperthyroidism and ophthalmopathy. TCR beta CDR3 sequences were amplified from RNA transcripts. Researchers ran a first-round RT-PCR on the TCR CDR3 using the HTBI primer set. TCRdb reprocessed the multiplex PCR reads with MiXCR, giving one entry per CDR3 protein. The repertoire holds hundreds of thousands of distinct CDR3 sequences, 20% to 30% seen once, with approximately 25% in the top ten. The sequencing sample was made of blood. These receptors were collected from a man aged 35 to 55 with Graves' hyperthyroidism that later progressed to Graves' ophthalmopathy.

This clonotype was counted a single time. One end of the junction fails to match germline, which may point to a read error. The chain couples TRBV7-2 to TRBJ1-1; D is undetermined. The CDR3 has 14 residues. Germline values: CDR1 SGHTA, CDR2 FQGNSA. The chain's CDR3 is CASSLIGRNPEAFF. CDR3 in DNA: TGTGCCAGCAGCTTAATCGGGAGGAACCCTGAAGCTTTCTTT.

This clonotype occurred many times. The CDR3 nucleotides read TGTGCTAGTCTGGACGGTCGTTACGAGCAGTACTTC. This translates into CASLDGRYEQYF. The rearrangement joins TRBV12-5 to TRBJ2-7, with D unresolved. The germline gives CDR1 LGHNT, CDR2 FRNRAP. This CDR3 comprises 12 residues. Trimming shortened V by 8 bases and J by 4 bases, and 12 bases separated the two germline ends.

This clonotype was seen at least ten times. The V and J genes are TRBV19 and TRBJ1-5; TRBD1 matches at 11 bases. Trimming took 4 bases from V and 4 from J; bases not matched to a gene: 6. Germline CDR1 LNHDA, CDR2 SQIVND (reference sequence). This CDR3 is 16 amino acids long. The CDR3 protein is CASSTLGQGENQPQHF. The CDR3 region has the DNA TGTGCCAGTAGTACCTTGGGACAGGGGGAGAATCAGCCCCAGCATTTT. The full variable domain, completed using reference TRBV19 and TRBJ1-5, is DGGITQSPKYLFRKEGQNVTLSCEQNLNHDAMYWYRQDPGQGLRLIYYSQIVNDFQKGDIAEGYSVSREKKESFPLTVTSAQKNPTAFYLCASSTLGQGENQPQHFGDGTRLSIL.

This clonotype was counted ten times or more. This chain connects TRBV20-1 to TRBJ1-2; the D is unclear. Trimming took off 3 bases at V and 10 bases at J, with 24 bases between the two ends. The germline V gene has CDR1 DFQATT and CDR2 SNEGSKA (reference sequence). This CDR3 is 15 amino acids long. CDR3 DNA sequence: TGCAGTGCTAGCAATCGATCCGGGTTCATGAGGGACTACACCTTC. Translating it yields CSASNRSGFMRDYTF.